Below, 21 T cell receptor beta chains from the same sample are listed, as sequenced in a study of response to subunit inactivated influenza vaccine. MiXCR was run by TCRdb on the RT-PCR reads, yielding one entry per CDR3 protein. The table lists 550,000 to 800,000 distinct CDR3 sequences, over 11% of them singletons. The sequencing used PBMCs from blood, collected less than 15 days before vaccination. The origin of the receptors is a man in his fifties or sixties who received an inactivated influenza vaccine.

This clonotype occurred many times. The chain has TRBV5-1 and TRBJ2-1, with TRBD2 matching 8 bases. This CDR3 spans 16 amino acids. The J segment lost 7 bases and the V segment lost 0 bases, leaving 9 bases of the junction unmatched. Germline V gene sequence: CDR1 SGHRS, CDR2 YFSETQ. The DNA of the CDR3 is TGCGCCAGCAGCTTGGCGGGACTAGGGACTACAAATGAGCAGTTCTTC. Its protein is CASSLAGLGTTNEQFF.

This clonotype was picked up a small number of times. CDR3 region: CASSLQGMLYTEAFF. CDR3 sequence (DNA): TGTGCCAGCAGCTTACAGGGGATGTTGTACACTGAAGCTTTCTTT. The rearrangement links TRBV7-2 to TRBJ1-1; tentatively, D is TRBD1 (6 bases). V was cut by 2 bases and J by 3 bases, with 13 bases left in between. In germline, CDR1 is SGHTA, CDR2 FQGNSA. CDR3 length: 15 amino acids. The complete variable domain, with remaining parts taken from reference TRBV7-2 and TRBJ1-1, reads GAGVSQSPSNKVTEKGKDVELRCDPISGHTALYWYRQSLGQGLEFLIYFQGNSAPDKSGLPSDRFSAERTGGSVSTLTIQRTQQEDSAVYLCASSLQGMLYTEAFFGQGTRLTVV.

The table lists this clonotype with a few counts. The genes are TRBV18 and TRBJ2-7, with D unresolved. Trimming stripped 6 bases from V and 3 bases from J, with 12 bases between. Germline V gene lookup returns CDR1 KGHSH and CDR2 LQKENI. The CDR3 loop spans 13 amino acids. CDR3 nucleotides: TGTGCCAGCTCGACGACAACTTACTACGAGCAGTACTTC. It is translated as CASSTTTYYEQYF. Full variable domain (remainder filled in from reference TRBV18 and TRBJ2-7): NAGVMQNPRHLVRRRGQEARLRCSPMKGHSHVYWYRQLPEEGLKFMVYLQKENIIDESGMPKERFSAEFPKEGPSILRIQQVVRGDSAAYFCASSTTTYYEQYFGPGTRLTVT.

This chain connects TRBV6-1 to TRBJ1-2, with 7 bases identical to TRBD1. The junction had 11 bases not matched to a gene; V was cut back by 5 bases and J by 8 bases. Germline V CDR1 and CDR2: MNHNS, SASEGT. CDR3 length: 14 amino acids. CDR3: CASSKTGRGGGYTF. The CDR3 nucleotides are TGTGCCAGCAGTAAGACAGGGAGGGGGGGAGGCTACACCTTC.

The CDR3 is CATSDGGAYNEQFF. The CDR3 DNA reads as TGTGCCACCAGTGACGGGGGGGCCTACAATGAGCAGTTCTTC. This chain uses TRBV24-1 with TRBJ2-1, with 8 nucleotides matching TRBD2. CDR1 is KGHDR, CDR2 SFDVKD, per germline. The CDR3 has 14 residues. V was clipped by 4 bases and J by 2 bases; unmatched bases: 0.

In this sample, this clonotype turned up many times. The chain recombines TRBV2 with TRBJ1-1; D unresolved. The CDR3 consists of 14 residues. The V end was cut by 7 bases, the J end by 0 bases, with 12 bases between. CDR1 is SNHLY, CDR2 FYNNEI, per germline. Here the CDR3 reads CASTEGIMNTEAFF. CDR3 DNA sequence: TGTGCCAGCACCGAAGGGATAATGAACACTGAAGCTTTCTTT.

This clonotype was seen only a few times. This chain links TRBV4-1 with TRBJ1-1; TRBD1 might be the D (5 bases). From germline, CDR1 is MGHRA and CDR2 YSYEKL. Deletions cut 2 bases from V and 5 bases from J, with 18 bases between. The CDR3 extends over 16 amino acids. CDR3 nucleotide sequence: TGCGCCAGCAGCCAACGGACCACAGGAGGAGGGACTGAAGCTTTCTTT. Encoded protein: CASSQRTTGGGTEAFF.

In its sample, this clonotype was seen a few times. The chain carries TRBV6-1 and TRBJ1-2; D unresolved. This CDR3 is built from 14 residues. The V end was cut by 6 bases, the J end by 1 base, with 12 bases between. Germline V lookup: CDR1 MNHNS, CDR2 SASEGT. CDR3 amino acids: CASRDGSLNYGYTF. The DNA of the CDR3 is TGTGCCAGCAGGGACGGATCCCTTAACTATGGCTACACCTTC.

The CDR3 DNA sequence: TGCGCCAGCAGCCAAGACTGGACTAGCGTCAGTTCCCAGTTCTTC. It encodes CASSQDWTSVSSQFF. The chain has TRBV4-3 and TRBJ2-1; 9 bases fit TRBD2. V shed 0 bases, J shed 13 bases, and the junction held 10 bases outside the gene matches. In germline, CDR1 is LGHNA, CDR2 YSLEER. This CDR3 spans 15 amino acids.

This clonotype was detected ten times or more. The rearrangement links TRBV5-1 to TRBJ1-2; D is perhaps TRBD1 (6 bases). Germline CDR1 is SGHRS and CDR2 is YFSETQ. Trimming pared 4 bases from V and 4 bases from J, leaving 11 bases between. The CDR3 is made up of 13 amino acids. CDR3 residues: CASSPGEVYGYTF. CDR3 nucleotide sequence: TGCGCCAGCAGCCCAGGGGAAGTCTATGGCTACACCTTC. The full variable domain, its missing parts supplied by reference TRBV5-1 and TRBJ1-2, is KAGVTQTPRYLIKTRGQQVTLSCSPISGHRSVSWYQQTPGQGLQFLFEYFSETQRNKGNFPGRFSGRQFSNSRSEMNVSTLELGDSALYLCASSPGEVYGYTFGSGTRLTVV.

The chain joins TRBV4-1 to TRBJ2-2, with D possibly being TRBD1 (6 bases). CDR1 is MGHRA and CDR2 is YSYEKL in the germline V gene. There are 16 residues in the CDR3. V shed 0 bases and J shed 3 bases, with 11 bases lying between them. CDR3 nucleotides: TGCGCCAGCAGCCAAGATCACCGGACAGACACCGGGGAGCTGTTTTTT. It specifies CASSQDHRTDTGELFF.

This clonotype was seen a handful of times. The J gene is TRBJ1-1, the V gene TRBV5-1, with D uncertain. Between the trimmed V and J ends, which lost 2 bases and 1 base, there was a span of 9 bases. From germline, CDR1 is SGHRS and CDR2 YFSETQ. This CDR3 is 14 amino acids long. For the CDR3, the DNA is TGCGCCAGCAGCTTAAGTGGGTGGAACACTGAAGCTTTCTTT. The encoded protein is CASSLSGWNTEAFF.

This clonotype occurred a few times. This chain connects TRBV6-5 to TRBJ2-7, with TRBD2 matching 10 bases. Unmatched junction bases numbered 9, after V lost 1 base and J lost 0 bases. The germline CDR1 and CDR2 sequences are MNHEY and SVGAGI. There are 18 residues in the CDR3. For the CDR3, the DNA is TGTGCCAGCAGTTACTTAGCGGGAGGCTCCCCGAGCTCCTACGAGCAGTACTTC. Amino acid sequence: CASSYLAGGSPSSYEQYF.

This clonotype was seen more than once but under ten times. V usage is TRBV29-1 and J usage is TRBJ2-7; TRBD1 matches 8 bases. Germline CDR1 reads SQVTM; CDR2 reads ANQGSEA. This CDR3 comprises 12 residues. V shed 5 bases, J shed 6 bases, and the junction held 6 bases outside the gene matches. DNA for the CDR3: TGCAGCGTTACGGACAGGGTTGGCGAGCAGTACTTC. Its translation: CSVTDRVGEQYF.

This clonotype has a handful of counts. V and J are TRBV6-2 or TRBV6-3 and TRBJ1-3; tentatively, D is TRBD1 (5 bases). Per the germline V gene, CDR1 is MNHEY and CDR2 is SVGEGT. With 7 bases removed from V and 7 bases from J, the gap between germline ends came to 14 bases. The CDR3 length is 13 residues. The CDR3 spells CASTGQLMNTIYF. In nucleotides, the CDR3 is TGTGCCAGCACTGGACAATTGATGAACACCATATATTTT.

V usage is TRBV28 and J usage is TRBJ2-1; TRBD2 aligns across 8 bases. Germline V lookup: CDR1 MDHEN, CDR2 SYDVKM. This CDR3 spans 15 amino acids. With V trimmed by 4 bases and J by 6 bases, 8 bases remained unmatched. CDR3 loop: CASSSGGVEGNEQFF. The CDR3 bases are TGTGCCAGCAGTTCCGGGGGGGTTGAGGGCAATGAGCAGTTCTTC. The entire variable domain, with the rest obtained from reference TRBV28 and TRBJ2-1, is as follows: DVKVTQSSRYLVKRTGEKVFLECVQDMDHENMFWYRQDPGLGLRLIYFSYDVKMKEKGDIPEGYSVSREKKERFSLILESASTNQTSMYLCASSSGGVEGNEQFFGPGTRLTVL.

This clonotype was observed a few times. The CDR3 DNA follows: TGCGCCAGCAGCTTGGCCGGGACAGGGAGAGGAAACACCATATATTTT. Translation gives CASSLAGTGRGNTIYF. This sequence joins TRBV5-1 and TRBJ1-3; 9 positions match TRBD1. The CDR3 spans 16 residues. Unmatched junction bases numbered 5, after V lost 0 bases and J lost 4 bases. Germline V CDR1 and CDR2: SGHRS, YFSETQ.

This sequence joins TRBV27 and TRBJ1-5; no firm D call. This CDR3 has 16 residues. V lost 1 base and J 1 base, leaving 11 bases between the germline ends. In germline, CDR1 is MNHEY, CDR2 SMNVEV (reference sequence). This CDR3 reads CASSLLPLGSNQPQHF. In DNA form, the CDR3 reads TGTGCCAGCAGTTTATTGCCGCTCGGCAGCAATCAGCCCCAGCATTTT.

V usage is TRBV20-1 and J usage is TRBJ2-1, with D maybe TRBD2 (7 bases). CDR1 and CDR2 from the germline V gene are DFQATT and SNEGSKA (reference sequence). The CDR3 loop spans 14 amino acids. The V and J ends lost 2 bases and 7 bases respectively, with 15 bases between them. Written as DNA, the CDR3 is TGCAGTGCTAGATATGGGGGGGCGGGTAATGAGCAGTTCTTC. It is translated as CSARYGGAGNEQFF.

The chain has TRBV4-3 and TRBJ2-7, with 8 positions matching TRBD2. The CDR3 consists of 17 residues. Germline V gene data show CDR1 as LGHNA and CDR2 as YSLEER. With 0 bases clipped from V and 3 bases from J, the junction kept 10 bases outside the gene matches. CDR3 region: CASSQDISGTRGYEQYF. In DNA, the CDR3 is TGCGCCAGCAGCCAAGATATTAGTGGGACTAGAGGCTACGAGCAGTACTTC.

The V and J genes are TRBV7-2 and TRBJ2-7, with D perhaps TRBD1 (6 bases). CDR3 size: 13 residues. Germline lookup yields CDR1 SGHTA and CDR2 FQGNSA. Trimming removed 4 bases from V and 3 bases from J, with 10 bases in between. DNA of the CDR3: TGTGCCAGCAGCTCACAGGGTTTCTACGAGCAGTACTTC. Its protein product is CASSSQGFYEQYF.